The next 27 T cell receptor beta chains were all read from a single sample in a study of T cells in Graves' hyperthyroidism and ophthalmopathy. Amplified regions were TCR beta CDR3 sequences from RNA transcripts. Carried out on the TCR CDR3, a first-round RT-PCR used the HTBI primer set. Each CDR3 protein gets one entry after TCRdb re-called the multiplex PCR reads with MiXCR. The sample consists of under 350,000 distinct CDR3 sequences, roughly 13% of them appearing once. The sequenced sample consisted of blood. Receptors originate from a woman aged 40 to 49 with Graves' ophthalmopathy.

As concerns this clonotype: This may stem from a read error, because a much larger clone lies one nucleotide away. The chain uses TRBV20-1 and TRBJ2-7; D remains ambiguous. This CDR3 has 15 residues. The germline CDR1 and CDR2 sequences are DFQATT and SNEGSKA (reference sequence). The CDR3 protein is CSARHSELSSHEQYF. CDR3 in DNA: TGCAGTGCTAGACACAGCGAATTAAGCTCCCACGAGCAGTACTTC.

This clonotype was detected ten times or more. The CDR3: CASRPTGEDGYTF. The CDR3 DNA reads as TGTGCCAGCAGGCCCACAGGGGAGGATGGCTACACCTTC. This chain joins TRBV6-1 and TRBJ1-2, with TRBD1 matching 7 bases. Per the germline V gene, CDR1 is MNHNS and CDR2 is SASEGT. V shed 6 bases, J shed 6 bases, and the junction held 7 bases outside the gene matches. This CDR3 has 13 residues.

A few counts support this clonotype. The V gene is TRBV5-6, the J gene TRBJ2-1; the D is unclear. Germline CDR1 is SGHDT and CDR2 is YYEEEE. V was trimmed by 4 bases and J by 11 bases, leaving 13 bases between them. The CDR3 runs to 12 residues. This CDR3 reads CASSQTRVKQFF. Here the CDR3 DNA reads TGTGCCAGCAGCCAGACCCGGGTGAAGCAGTTCTTC.

This clonotype came up many times. The chain employs TRBV6-2 or TRBV6-3 and TRBJ2-2, with 8 bases that match TRBD2. The CDR3 has 18 amino acids. Germline CDR1 is MNHEY and CDR2 is SVGEGT. V was clipped by 6 bases and J by 4 bases; unmatched bases: 16. In DNA form, the CDR3 reads TGTGCCAGCAGCTCCTCGAGCGGGAGACCCCTGGTCACCGGGGAGCTGTTTTTT. This gives the protein CASSSSSGRPLVTGELFF.

The chain combines TRBV12-3 or TRBV12-4 with TRBJ2-2; the match to TRBD2 covers 10 bases. The CDR3 consists of 15 residues. Unmatched junction bases numbered 5, after V lost 5 bases and J lost 5 bases. CDR3 in DNA: TGTGCCAGCAGTGGGACTAGCGTTTCGACCGGGGAGCTGTTTTTT. Translation gives CASSGTSVSTGELFF.

This clonotype was seen at least ten times. The CDR3 sequence is CASSLGKGFEQYF. As DNA, the CDR3 is TGTGCCAGCAGCTTGGGGAAGGGATTCGAGCAGTACTTC. This sequence joins TRBV7-2 and TRBJ2-7; D unresolved. The CDR3 length is 13 residues. CDR1 and CDR2 (germline): SGHTA, FQGNSA. The ends were cut back, 3 bases at V and 6 bases at J, with 12 bases in the middle.

This clonotype has a count of ten or more. The rearrangement uses TRBV18 and TRBJ1-5; tentative D call: TRBD1 (5 bases). Germline values: CDR1 KGHSH, CDR2 LQKENI. CDR3 length equals 14 residues. Trimming pared 2 bases from V and 8 bases from J, leaving 13 bases between. The CDR3: CASSPGQGREPQHF. Here the CDR3 DNA reads TGTGCCAGCTCACCAGGGCAGGGCCGGGAGCCCCAGCATTTT.

This clonotype was recorded at least ten times. This chain connects TRBV5-1 to TRBJ2-5, with D possibly being TRBD1 (6 bases). Germline V CDR1 and CDR2: SGHRS, YFSETQ. V was shortened by 1 base and J by 2 bases, with 9 bases between the two germline ends. This CDR3 has 14 residues. As DNA, the CDR3 is TGCGCCAGCAGCTTGTTCCAGGGGCAAGAGACCCAGTACTTC. Its translation: CASSLFQGQETQYF.

This clonotype has ten or more counts. This chain connects TRBV14 to TRBJ2-1; D is ambiguous. The CDR3 spans 15 residues. The germline gives CDR1 SGHDN, CDR2 FVKESK. The V end was cut by 2 bases, the J end by 2 bases, with 10 bases between. The CDR3 DNA reads as TGTGCCAGCAGCCAAAGGCTAGTCGCCTACAATGAGCAGTTCTTC. Its translation: CASSQRLVAYNEQFF.

This clonotype was detected ten times or more. The chain recombines TRBV2 with TRBJ2-6, with D uncertain. This CDR3 comprises 16 residues. V was pared by 5 bases and J by 0 bases, with 11 bases between. In germline, CDR1 is SNHLY, CDR2 FYNNEI. CDR3 bases: TGTGCCAGCAGTTTTGCGGCCGTCTCTGGGGCCAACGTCCTGACTTTC. Residues: CASSFAAVSGANVLTF. The full variable domain, with the rest looked up from reference TRBV2 and TRBJ2-6, is EPEVTQTPSHQVTQMGQEVILRCVPISNHLYFYWYRQILGQKVEFLVSFYNNEISEKSEIFDDQFSVERPDGSNFTLKIRSTKLEDSAMYFCASSFAAVSGANVLTFGAGSRLTVL.

This clonotype has ten or more counts. The chain joins TRBV6-1 to TRBJ1-2, with a possible D match to TRBD1 (6 bases). Germline assignment: CDR1 MNHNS and CDR2 SASEGT. V lost 5 bases and J lost 4, with 14 bases in between. This CDR3 has 14 amino acids. The CDR3 loop is CASSYNREGYGYTF. CDR3 sequence (DNA): TGTGCCAGCAGTTACAACAGGGAGGGCTATGGCTACACCTTC.

This clonotype was seen at least ten times. This rearrangement joins TRBV10-1 to TRBJ1-1; TRBD1 matches at 7 bases. The CDR3 totals 15 residues. Per germline, CDR1 WNHNN and CDR2 SYGVQD (reference sequence). The V gene end was trimmed by 2 bases and the J gene end by 2 bases; junction bases not matched to a gene: 5. CDR3 amino acids: CASSEPGQPNTEAFF. The DNA for the CDR3 is TGCGCCAGCAGTGAGCCGGGACAGCCCAACACTGAAGCTTTCTTT.

The V and J genes are TRBV7-9 and TRBJ2-2; unclear D gene. The V and J ends lost 6 bases and 6 bases respectively, with 8 bases between them. This CDR3 region has 12 residues. From germline, CDR1 is SEHNR and CDR2 FQNEAQ (reference sequence). This CDR3 reads CASRHLSGELFF. The CDR3 coding sequence is TGTGCCAGCAGACATCTATCCGGGGAGCTGTTTTTT.

The V and J genes are TRBV6-4 and TRBJ2-1; no definite D call. The CDR3 spans 13 residues. Deletions cut 1 base from V and 4 bases from J, with 5 bases between. Germline CDR1 is MRHNA and CDR2 is SNTAGT. The CDR3 nucleotides are TGTGCCAGCAGTGACTTGACATACAATGAGCAGTTCTTC. Its protein is CASSDLTYNEQFF.

This clonotype was counted only a few times. The J gene is TRBJ2-1, the V gene TRBV7-9, with TRBD1 matching over 9 bases. Trimming took 3 bases from V and 13 from J; bases not matched to a gene: 4. This CDR3 is built from 12 residues. Per the germline V gene, CDR1 is SEHNR and CDR2 is FQNEAQ (reference sequence). CDR3 bases: TGTGCCAGCAGCTTCAGACAGGGGGGCCAGTTCTTC. This gives the protein CASSFRQGGQFF.

This chain links TRBV5-6 with TRBJ1-5, with D tentatively TRBD1 (5 bases). In germline, CDR1 is SGHDT, CDR2 YYEEEE. There are 17 residues in the CDR3. V shed 2 bases and J shed 1 base, with 16 bases lying between them. The CDR3 loop reads CASSFRRGGASNQPQHF. The CDR3, as DNA: TGTGCCAGCAGCTTCAGGCGGGGCGGTGCGAGCAATCAGCCCCAGCATTTT.

Many counts were recorded for this clonotype. CDR3 coding DNA: TGTGCCAGCAGCTTAGCGCGGGAGATCACTGAAGCTTTCTTT. It codes for CASSLAREITEAFF. V and J are TRBV7-9 and TRBJ1-1; D is unresolved. Trimming left V 0 bases short and J 4 bases short, with 9 bases between. The CDR3 extends over 14 amino acids. CDR1 is SEHNR and CDR2 is FQNEAQ in the germline V gene (reference sequence).

This sequence joins TRBV3-1 and TRBJ2-1, with TRBD2 matching 12 bases. V shed 2 bases and J 9 bases; nucleotides not matched to a gene: 8. This CDR3 comprises 16 residues. Germline loops: CDR1 LGHDT, CDR2 YNNKEL (reference sequence). CDR3 region: CASSQILAGGRGEQFF. CDR3 nucleotides: TGTGCCAGCAGCCAAATCCTAGCGGGGGGGCGAGGTGAGCAGTTCTTC.

This clonotype has ten or more counts. This chain connects TRBV3-1 to TRBJ1-2; TRBD1 might be the D (6 bases). V was trimmed by 7 bases and J by 1 base, leaving 13 bases between them. This CDR3 comprises 14 residues. Germline assignment: CDR1 LGHDT and CDR2 YNNKEL (reference sequence). CDR3 nucleotides: TGTGCCAGCACCACGGTAGGGGGTAACTATGGCTACACCTTC. It encodes CASTTVGGNYGYTF.

This clonotype was seen a handful of times. The chain joins TRBV20-1 to TRBJ1-5; D may be TRBD1 (6 bases). Germline V gives CDR1 DFQATT, CDR2 SNEGSKA (reference sequence). Trimming pared 0 bases from V and 4 bases from J, leaving 10 bases between. The CDR3 runs to 14 residues. Here the CDR3 reads CSARDHQGNQPQHF. CDR3 DNA sequence: TGCAGTGCTAGAGATCATCAGGGGAATCAGCCCCAGCATTTT.

This clonotype was seen repeatedly, ten times or more. This sequence joins TRBV6-1 and TRBJ1-1; D unclear. Germline V lookup: CDR1 MNHNS, CDR2 SASEGT. CDR3 length: 15 residues. V was shortened by 5 bases and J by 2 bases, with 15 bases between the two germline ends. The DNA for the CDR3 is TGTGCCAGCAGTCCCCAAGGGTTGGGAAACACTGAAGCTTTCTTT. It translates to CASSPQGLGNTEAFF.

This clonotype was seen only once. A much larger clone differs by one base, so this may be a read error. The J gene is TRBJ2-7, the V gene TRBV7-9; 10 positions match TRBD1. Trimming removed 2 bases from V and 6 bases from J; junction bases left unmatched: 7. CDR1 SEHNR and CDR2 FQNEAQ come from the germline V gene (reference sequence). The CDR3 is 15 amino acids. CDR3 protein: CASSLPGTGDREQYF. Here the CDR3 DNA reads TGTGCCAGCAGCTTACCCGGGACAGGGGATCGCGAGCAGTACTTC.

This clonotype has just a few counts. The chain links TRBV29-1 to TRBJ2-2; 13 bases map to TRBD2. Germline V CDR1 and CDR2: SQVTM, ANQGSEA. This CDR3 comprises 13 residues. J was trimmed by 6 bases and V by 7 bases; bases with no gene match: 2. The CDR3 bases are TGCAGCGGCGGACTAGCGGGGGCCGGGGAGCTGTTTTTT. As protein: CSGGLAGAGELFF.

This clonotype has at least ten counts. The rearrangement uses TRBV6-1 and TRBJ2-1; the match to TRBD2 covers 8 bases. CDR1 MNHNS and CDR2 SASEGT come from the germline V gene. This CDR3 is built from 14 residues. V trimming: 8 bases; J trimming: 3 bases; junction bases outside the gene matches: 6. As DNA, the CDR3 is TGTGCCAGCGGAACGGCGGGAGGCTACAATGAGCAGTTCTTC. Translation: CASGTAGGYNEQFF.

This clonotype showed up many times. This chain connects TRBV2 to TRBJ1-6; a weak D match, TRBD1 (6 bases). The V end was cut by 0 bases, the J end by 6 bases, with 12 bases between. Germline CDR1 is SNHLY and CDR2 is FYNNEI. The CDR3 runs to 16 residues. CDR3 in amino acids: CASSEAGGARNSPLHF. The CDR3 DNA follows: TGTGCCAGCAGTGAAGCGGGGGGGGCCCGTAATTCACCCCTCCACTTT.

This clonotype was observed at least ten times. The V call is TRBV19, the J call TRBJ2-3, with 15 positions matching TRBD2. CDR3 length: 17 amino acids. Looked up from germline, CDR1 is LNHDA and CDR2 is SQIVND (reference sequence). Unmatched junction bases numbered 5, after V lost 5 bases and J lost 2 bases. This CDR3 reads CASSSGLAGGYTDTQYF. The DNA of the CDR3 is TGTGCCAGTAGTTCAGGACTAGCGGGGGGGTACACAGATACGCAGTATTTT.

V gene TRBV20-1 combines with J gene TRBJ2-1, with 9 bases aligning to TRBD1. The length of the CDR3 is 15 residues. Trimming at V came to 2 bases and at J to 7 bases, leaving 9 bases not matched to a gene. In germline, CDR1 is DFQATT, CDR2 SNEGSKA (reference sequence). The CDR3 region is CSARPGDRATNEQFF. CDR3 in DNA: TGCAGTGCTAGACCCGGGGACAGGGCGACGAATGAGCAGTTCTTC.